This T cell receptor beta chain was sequenced during a study of blood T cell repertoires in COVID-19. Across the study: Acute-phase and convalescent COVID-19 samples originated in the United States, Italy and Spain. T cells, B-cell-depleted T cells, or PBMCs supplied cDNA or gDNA.

Trimming left V 3 bases short and J 9 bases short, with 18 bases between. The CDR3 is made up of 16 amino acids. The germline gives CDR1 SGHTA, CDR2 FQGTGA. In the original workflow: The authors estimated nucleated cell counts from reference gene primer amplification. Clones were sequenced by immunoSEQ multiplex PCR, and TCRdb holds only the in-frame ones, with some missing. V and J calls and clone size are given by that table; D and trimming were obtained from the DNA. The repertoire holds a few hundred thousand clones, with approximately 88% as singletons. The sample was peripheral blood. This clonotype originated in a man aged 18 to 35 who had recovered from COVID-19. This chain uses TRBV7-3 with TRBJ1-6; D unresolved. CDR3 loop: CASSFEHRGMASPLHF. The CDR3 DNA reads TGTGCCAGCAGCTTTGAGCACCGCGGGATGGCTTCACCCCTCCACTTT.